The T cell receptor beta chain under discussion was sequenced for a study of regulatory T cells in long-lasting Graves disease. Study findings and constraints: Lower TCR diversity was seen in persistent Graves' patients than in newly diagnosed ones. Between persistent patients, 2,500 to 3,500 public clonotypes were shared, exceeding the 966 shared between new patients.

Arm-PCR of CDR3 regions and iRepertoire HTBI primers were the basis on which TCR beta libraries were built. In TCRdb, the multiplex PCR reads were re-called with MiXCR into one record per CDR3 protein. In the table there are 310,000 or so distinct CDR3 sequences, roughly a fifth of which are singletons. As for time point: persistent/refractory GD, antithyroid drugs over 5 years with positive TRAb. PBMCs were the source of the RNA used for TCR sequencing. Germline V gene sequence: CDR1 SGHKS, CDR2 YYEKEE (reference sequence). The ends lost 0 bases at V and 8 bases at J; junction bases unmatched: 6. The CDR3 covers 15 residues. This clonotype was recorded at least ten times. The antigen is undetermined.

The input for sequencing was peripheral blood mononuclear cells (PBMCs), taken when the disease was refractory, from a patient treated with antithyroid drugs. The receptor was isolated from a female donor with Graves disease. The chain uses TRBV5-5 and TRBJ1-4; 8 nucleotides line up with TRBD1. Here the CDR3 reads CASSLVAAGGEKLFF. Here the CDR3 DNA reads TGTGCCAGCAGCTTGGTCGCGGCAGGGGGCGAAAAACTGTTTTTT.